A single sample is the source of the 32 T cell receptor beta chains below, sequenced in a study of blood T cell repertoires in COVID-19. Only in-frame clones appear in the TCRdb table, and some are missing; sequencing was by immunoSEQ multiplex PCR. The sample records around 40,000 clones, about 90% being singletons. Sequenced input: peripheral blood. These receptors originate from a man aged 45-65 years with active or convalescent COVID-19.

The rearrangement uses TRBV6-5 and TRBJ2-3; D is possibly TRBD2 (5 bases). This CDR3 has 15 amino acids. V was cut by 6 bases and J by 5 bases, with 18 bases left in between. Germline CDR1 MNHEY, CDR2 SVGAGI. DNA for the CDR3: TGTGCCAGCAGGACGAGCCTGCACGCGGGAGATACGCAGTATTTT. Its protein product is CASRTSLHAGDTQYF.

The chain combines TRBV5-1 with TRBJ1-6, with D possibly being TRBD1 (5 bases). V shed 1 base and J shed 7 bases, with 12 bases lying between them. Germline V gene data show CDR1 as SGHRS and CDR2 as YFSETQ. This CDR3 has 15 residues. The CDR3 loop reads CASSLSVGGNSPLHF. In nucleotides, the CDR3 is TGCGCCAGCAGCTTGTCGGTGGGGGGGAATTCACCCCTCCACTTT.

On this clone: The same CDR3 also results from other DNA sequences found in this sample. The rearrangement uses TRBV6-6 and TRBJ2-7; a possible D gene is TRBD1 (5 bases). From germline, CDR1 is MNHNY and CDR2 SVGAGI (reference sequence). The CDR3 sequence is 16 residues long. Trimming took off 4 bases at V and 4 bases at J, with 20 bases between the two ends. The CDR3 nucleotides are TGTGCCAGCAGTTCGTTTCCCCAGGGTTTGGGGTACGAGCAGTACGTC. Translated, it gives CASSSFPQGLGYEQYV.

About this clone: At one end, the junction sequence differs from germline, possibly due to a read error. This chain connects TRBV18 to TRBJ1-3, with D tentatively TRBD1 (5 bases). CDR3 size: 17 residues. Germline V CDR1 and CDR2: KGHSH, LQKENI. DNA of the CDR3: TGTGCCAGCTCACCCCCAGGACAAAAAATCTCTGAAAACACCATATATTTT. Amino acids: CASSPPGQKISENTIYF.

The CDR3 protein is CASSPARTGGTYGYTF. CDR3 in DNA: TGTGCCAGCAGTCCGGCGAGGACAGGGGGAACCTATGGCTACACCTTC. This chain joins TRBV28 and TRBJ1-2, with 10 bases identical to TRBD1. V was clipped by 5 bases and J by 4 bases; unmatched bases: 10. Germline V gene sequence: CDR1 MDHEN, CDR2 SYDVKM. This CDR3 has 16 amino acids.

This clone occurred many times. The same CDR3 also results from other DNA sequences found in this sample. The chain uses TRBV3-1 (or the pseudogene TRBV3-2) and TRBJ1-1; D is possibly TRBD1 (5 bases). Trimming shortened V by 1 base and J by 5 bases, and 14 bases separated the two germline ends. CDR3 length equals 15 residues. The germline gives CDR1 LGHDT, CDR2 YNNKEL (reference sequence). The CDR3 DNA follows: TGTGCCAGCAGCCAAGTCTGGCGGGGCTTTACTGAAGCTTTCTTT. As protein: CASSQVWRGFTEAFF.

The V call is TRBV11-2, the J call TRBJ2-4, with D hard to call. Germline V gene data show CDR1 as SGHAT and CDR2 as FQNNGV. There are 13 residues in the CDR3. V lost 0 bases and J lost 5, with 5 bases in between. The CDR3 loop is CASSLDIQNIQYF. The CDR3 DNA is TGTGCCAGCAGCTTAGACATCCAAAACATTCAGTACTTC.

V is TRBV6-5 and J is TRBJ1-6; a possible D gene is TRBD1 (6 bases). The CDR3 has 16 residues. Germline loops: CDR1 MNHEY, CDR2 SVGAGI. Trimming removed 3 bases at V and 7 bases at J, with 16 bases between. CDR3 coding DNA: TGTGCCAGCAGTTATATCGGCCAGGGGAAAAATTCACCCCTCCACTTT. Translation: CASSYIGQGKNSPLHF.

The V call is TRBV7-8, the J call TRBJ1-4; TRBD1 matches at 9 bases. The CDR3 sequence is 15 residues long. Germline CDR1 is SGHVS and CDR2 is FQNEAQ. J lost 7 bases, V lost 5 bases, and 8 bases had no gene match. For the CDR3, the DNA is TGTGCCAGCAGCCTTACAGGGGGACAGGGTGAAAAACTGTTTTTT. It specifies CASSLTGGQGEKLFF.

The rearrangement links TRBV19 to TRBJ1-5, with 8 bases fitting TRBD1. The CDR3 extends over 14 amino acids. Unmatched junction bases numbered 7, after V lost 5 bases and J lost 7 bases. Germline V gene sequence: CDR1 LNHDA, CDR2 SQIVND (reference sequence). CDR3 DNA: TGTGCCAGTAGTGTACAGGGGGGAAGCCAGCCCCAGCATTTT. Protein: CASSVQGGSQPQHF.

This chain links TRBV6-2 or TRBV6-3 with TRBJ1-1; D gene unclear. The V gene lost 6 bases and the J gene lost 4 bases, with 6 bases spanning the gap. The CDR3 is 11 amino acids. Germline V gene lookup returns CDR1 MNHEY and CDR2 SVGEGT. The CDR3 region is CASSFLTEAFF. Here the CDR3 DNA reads TGTGCCAGCAGCTTCCTCACTGAAGCTTTCTTT.

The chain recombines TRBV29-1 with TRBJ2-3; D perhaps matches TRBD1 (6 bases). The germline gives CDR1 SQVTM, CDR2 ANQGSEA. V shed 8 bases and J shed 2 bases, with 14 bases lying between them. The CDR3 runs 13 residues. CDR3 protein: CSLLGTPTDTQYF. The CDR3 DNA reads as TGCAGCCTACTCGGGACACCCACAGATACGCAGTATTTT.

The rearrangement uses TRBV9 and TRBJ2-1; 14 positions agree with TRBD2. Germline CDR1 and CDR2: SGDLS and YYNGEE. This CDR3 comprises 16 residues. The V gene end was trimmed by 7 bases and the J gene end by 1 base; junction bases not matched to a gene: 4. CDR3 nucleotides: TGTGCCAGCTCGGGACTAGCGGGAGATTCCTACAATGAGCAGTTCTTC. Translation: CASSGLAGDSYNEQFF.

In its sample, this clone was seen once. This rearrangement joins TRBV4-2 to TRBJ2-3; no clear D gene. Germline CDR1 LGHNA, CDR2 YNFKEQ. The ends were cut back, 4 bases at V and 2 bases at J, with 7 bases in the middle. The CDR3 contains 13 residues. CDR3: CASSPLSTDTQYF. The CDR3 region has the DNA TGTGCCAGCAGCCCCCTATCCACAGATACGCAGTATTTT.

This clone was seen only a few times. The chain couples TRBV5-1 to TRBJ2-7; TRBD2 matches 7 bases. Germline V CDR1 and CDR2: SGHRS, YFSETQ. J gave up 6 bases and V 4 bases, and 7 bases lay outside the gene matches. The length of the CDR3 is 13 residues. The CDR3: CASSPRTSPEQYF. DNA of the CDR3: TGCGCCAGCAGCCCGCGGACTAGTCCCGAGCAGTACTTC.

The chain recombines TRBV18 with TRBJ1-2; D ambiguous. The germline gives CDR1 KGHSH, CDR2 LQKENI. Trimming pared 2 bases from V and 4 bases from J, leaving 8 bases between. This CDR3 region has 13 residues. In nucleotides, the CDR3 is TGTGCCAGCTCACCAACAGATGGCTATGGCTACACCTTC. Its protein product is CASSPTDGYGYTF.

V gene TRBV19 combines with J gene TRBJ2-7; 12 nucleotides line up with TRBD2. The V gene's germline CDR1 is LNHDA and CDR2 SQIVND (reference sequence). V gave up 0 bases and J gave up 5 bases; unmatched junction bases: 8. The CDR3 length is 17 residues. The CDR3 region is CASSIDFLAGGPDEQYF. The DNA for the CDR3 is TGTGCCAGTAGTATAGATTTCCTAGCGGGAGGGCCCGACGAGCAGTACTTC. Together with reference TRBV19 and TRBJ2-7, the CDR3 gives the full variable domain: DGGITQSPKYLFRKEGQNVTLSCEQNLNHDAMYWYRQDPGQGLRLIYYSQIVNDFQKGDIAEGYSVSREKKESFPLTVTSAQKNPTAFYLCASSIDFLAGGPDEQYFGPGTRLTVT.

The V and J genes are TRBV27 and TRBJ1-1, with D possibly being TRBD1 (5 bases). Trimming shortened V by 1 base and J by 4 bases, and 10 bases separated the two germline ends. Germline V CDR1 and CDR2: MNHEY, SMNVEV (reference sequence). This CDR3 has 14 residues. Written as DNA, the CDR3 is TGTGCCAGCAGTTTATGGGGGGGGACCACTGAAGCTTTCTTT. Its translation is CASSLWGGTTEAFF.

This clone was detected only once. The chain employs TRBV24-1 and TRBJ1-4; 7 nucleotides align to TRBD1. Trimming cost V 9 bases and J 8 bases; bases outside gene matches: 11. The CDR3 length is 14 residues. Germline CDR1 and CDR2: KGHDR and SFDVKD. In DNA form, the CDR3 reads TGTGCCACCGCAGAAGGCGGGACAGACGAAAAACTGTTTTTT. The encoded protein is CATAEGGTDEKLFF.

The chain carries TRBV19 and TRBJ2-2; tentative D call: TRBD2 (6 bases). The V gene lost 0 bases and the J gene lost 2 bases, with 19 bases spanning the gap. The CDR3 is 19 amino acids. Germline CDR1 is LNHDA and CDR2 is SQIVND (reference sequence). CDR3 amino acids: CASSIDPPSAIANTGELFF. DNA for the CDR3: TGTGCCAGTAGTATAGATCCGCCTAGCGCAATAGCAAACACCGGGGAGCTGTTTTTT.

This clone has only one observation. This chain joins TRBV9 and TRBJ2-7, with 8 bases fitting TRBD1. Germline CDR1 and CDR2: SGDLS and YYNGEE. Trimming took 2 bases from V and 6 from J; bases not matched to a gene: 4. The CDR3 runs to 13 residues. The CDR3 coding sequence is TGTGCCAGCAGCGTCCTACAGGGGGGCGAGCAGTACTTC. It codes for CASSVLQGGEQYF.

CDR3 nucleotides: TGTGCCAGCAGCTTAAGGACTAGCGGGGCCGATGAGCAGTTCTTC. Translation: CASSLRTSGADEQFF. The rearrangement links TRBV7-3 to TRBJ2-1; 12 nucleotides align to TRBD2. The CDR3 extends over 15 amino acids. The germline gives CDR1 SGHTA, CDR2 FQGTGA. V gave up 1 base and J gave up 8 bases; unmatched junction bases: 3.

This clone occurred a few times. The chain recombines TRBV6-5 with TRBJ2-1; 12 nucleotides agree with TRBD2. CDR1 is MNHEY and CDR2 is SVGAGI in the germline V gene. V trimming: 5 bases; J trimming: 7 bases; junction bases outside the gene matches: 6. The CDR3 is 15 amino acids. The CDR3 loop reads CASSPLAGGQNEQFF. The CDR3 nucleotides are TGTGCCAGCAGTCCTCTAGCGGGAGGGCAGAATGAGCAGTTCTTC.

CDR3 nucleotides: TGCGCCAGTCGGCTGGGAGGGACAGGAGATACGCAGTATTTT. It encodes CASRLGGTGDTQYF. V is TRBV5-1 and J is TRBJ2-3; D is possibly TRBD1 (8 bases). This CDR3 contains 14 residues. V was shortened by 8 bases and J by 5 bases, with 18 bases between the two germline ends. Germline V gene lookup returns CDR1 SGHRS and CDR2 YFSETQ.

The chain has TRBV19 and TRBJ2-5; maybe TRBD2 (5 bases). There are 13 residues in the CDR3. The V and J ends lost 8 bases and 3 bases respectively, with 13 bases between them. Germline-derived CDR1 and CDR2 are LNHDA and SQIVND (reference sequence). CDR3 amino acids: CASGRGPKETQYF. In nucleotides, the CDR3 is TGTGCCAGTGGGAGAGGGCCGAAAGAGACCCAGTACTTC.

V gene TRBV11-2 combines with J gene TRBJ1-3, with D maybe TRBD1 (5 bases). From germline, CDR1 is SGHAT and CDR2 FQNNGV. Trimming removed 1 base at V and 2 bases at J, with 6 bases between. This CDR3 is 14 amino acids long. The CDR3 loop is CASSLGGTGNTIYF. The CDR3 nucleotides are TGTGCCAGCAGCTTAGGGGGCACTGGAAACACCATATATTTT.

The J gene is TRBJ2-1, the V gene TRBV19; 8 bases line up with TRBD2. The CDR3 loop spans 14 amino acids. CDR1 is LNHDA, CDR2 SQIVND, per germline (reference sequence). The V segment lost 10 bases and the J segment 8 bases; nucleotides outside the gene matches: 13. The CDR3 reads CATQREKGFDEQFF. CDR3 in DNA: TGTGCCACCCAGCGGGAGAAAGGTTTCGATGAGCAGTTCTTC.

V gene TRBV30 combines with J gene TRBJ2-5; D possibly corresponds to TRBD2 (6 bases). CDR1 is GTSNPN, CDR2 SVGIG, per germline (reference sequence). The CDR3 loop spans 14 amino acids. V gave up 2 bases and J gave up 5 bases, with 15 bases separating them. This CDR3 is CAWSSRGGGETQYF. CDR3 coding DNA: TGTGCCTGGAGTTCCCGGGGAGGCGGGGAGACCCAGTACTTC. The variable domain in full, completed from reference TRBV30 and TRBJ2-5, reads SQTIHQWPATLVQPVGSPLSLECTVEGTSNPNLYWYRQAAGRGLQLLFYSVGIGQISSEVPQNLSASRPQDRQFILSSKKLLLSDSGFYLCAWSSRGGGETQYFGPGTRLLVL.

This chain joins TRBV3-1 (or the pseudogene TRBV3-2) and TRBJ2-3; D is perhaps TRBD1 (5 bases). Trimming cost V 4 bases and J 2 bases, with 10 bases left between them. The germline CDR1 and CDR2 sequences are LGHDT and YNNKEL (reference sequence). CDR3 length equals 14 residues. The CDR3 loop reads CASSLTGNTDTQYF. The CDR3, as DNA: TGTGCCAGCAGCCTTACAGGCAACACAGATACGCAGTATTTT.

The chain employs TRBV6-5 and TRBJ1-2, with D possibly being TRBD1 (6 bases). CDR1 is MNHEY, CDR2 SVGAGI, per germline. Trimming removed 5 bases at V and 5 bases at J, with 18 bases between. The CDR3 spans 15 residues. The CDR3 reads CASSPTGTIVYGYTF. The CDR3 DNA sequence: TGTGCCAGCAGTCCAACCGGGACAATTGTTTATGGCTACACCTTC.

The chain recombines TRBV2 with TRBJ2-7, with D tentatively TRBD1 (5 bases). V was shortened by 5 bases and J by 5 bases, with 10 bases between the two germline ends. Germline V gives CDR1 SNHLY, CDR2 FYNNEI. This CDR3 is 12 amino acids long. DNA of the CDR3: TGTGCCAGCAGTACGACAGCTAACGAGCAGTACTTC. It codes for CASSTTANEQYF.

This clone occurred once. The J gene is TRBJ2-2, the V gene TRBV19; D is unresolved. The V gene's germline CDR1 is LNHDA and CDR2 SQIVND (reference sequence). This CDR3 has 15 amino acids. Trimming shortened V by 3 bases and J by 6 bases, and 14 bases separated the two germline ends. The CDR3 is CASSIYHSLAGELFF. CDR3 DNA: TGTGCCAGTAGTATTTATCACTCCTTGGCCGGGGAGCTGTTTTTT.